This T cell receptor beta chain stems from a study of metastatic and nonmetastatic thyroid tumors. Study-wide background: Repertoires from blood and tumor or nodule tissue of malignant and benign thyroid patients were compared.

Notes on the study in general: According to reports, the diversity of TCR beta was significantly higher in malignant thyroid tumors than in benign nodules, and this held in both blood and tumor samples.

Using MiXCR, TCRdb reanalyzed the PCR reads. In the table there are fewer than 35,000 clones, 25% to 35% of which are singletons. None of the patients had undergone any treatment ahead of thyroid surgery. There are 14 residues in the CDR3. Trimming removed 1 base from V and 6 bases from J, with 16 bases in between. Germline lookup yields CDR1 DFQATT and CDR2 SNEGSKA (reference sequence). In the case of this clone: Antigen unknown.

The J gene is TRBJ2-7, the V gene TRBV20-1, with no clear D. The sequence derives from a female donor with papillary thyroid cancer or a benign thyroid nodule (not recorded which). Some clones in this sample may be carry-over from other donors' samples. The sequenced sample was blood. CDR3: CSARAPSSTGEQYF. CDR3 bases: TGCAGTGCTAGAGCCCCTAGTAGTACGGGCGAGCAGTACTTC.